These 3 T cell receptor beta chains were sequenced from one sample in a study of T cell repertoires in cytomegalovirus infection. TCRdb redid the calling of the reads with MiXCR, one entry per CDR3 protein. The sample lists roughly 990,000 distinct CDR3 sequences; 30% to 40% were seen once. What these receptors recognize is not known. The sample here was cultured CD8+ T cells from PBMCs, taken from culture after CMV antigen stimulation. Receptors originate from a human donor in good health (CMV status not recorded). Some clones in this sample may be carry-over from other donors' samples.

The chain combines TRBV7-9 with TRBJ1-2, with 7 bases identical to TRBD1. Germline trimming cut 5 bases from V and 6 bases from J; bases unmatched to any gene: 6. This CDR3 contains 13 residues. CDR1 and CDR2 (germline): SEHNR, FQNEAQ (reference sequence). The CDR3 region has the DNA TGTGCCAGCAGCCACGACAGGGACCATGGCTACACCTTC. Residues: CASSHDRDHGYTF. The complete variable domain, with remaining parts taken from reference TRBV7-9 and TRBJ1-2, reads DTGVSQNPRHKITKRGQNVTFRCDPISEHNRLYWYRQTLGQGPEFLTYFQNEAQLEKSRLLSDRFSAERPKGSFSTLEIQRTEQGDSAMYLCASSHDRDHGYTFGSGTRLTVV.

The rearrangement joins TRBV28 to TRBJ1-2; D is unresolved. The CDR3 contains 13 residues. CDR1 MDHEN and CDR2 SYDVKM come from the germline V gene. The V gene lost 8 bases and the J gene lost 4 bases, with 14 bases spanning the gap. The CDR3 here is CASLGLSVYGYTF. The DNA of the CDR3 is TGTGCCAGCTTGGGGTTGTCGGTCTATGGCTACACCTTC.

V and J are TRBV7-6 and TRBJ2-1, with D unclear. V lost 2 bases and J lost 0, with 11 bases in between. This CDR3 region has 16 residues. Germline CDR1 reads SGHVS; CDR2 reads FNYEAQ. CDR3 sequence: CASSLRWSSSYNEQFF. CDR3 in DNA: TGTGCCAGCAGCTTACGTTGGAGCAGCTCCTACAATGAGCAGTTCTTC.